The T cell receptor beta chain described here comes from a study of blood T cell repertoires in COVID-19. Whole-study context: The United States, Italy and Spain were the sources of the acute and convalescent COVID-19 samples. T cells, B-cell-depleted T cells, or PBMCs supplied cDNA or gDNA.

As processed by the authors: Nucleated cell number was recorded as an estimate derived from reference gene primer amplification. Only in-frame clones appear in the TCRdb table, and some are missing; sequencing was by immunoSEQ multiplex PCR. D and trimming come from the DNA, and the V and J calls and clone size come from that table. The table lists around 84,000 clones, over 65% of them singletons, with 5.7% in the top ten. The length of the CDR3 is 13 residues. V was trimmed by 5 bases and J by 1 base, leaving 8 bases between them. Germline CDR1 and CDR2: MNHNY and SVGAGI (reference sequence). The chain uses TRBV6-6 and TRBJ1-1, with D tentatively TRBD1 (5 bases). This clonotype was sampled from a man aged 50 or older with active or convalescent COVID-19. The specimen was peripheral blood. This chain's CDR3 is CASSPTENTEAFF. The CDR3 DNA sequence: TGTGCCAGCAGTCCGACAGAGAACACTGAAGCTTTCTTT.